Below, 13 T cell receptor beta chains from the same sample are listed, as sequenced in a study of blood T cell repertoires in COVID-19. Profiled with immunoSEQ multiplex PCR; TCRdb holds only in-frame clones, not every one. The sample has some 270,000 clones, 86% seen once. The sample taken for sequencing was peripheral blood. These receptors were obtained from a middle-aged man with active or convalescent COVID-19.

The chain is built from TRBV28 and TRBJ2-3; 8 nucleotides line up with TRBD2. Looked up from germline, CDR1 is MDHEN and CDR2 is SYDVKM. The CDR3 is 16 amino acids. V lost 2 bases, J lost 4 bases, and 8 bases stayed unmatched. This chain's CDR3 is CASSLERGSRADTQYF. CDR3 nucleotides: TGTGCCAGCAGTTTAGAGCGGGGGTCCAGGGCAGATACGCAGTATTTT. The complete variable domain, with remaining parts taken from reference TRBV28 and TRBJ2-3, reads DVKVTQSSRYLVKRTGEKVFLECVQDMDHENMFWYRQDPGLGLRLIYFSYDVKMKEKGDIPEGYSVSREKKERFSLILESASTNQTSMYLCASSLERGSRADTQYFGPGTRLTVL.

This rearrangement joins TRBV6-6 to TRBJ1-5; D gene unclear. With 10 bases removed from V and 7 bases from J, the gap between germline ends came to 20 bases. Looked up from germline, CDR1 is MNHNY and CDR2 is SVGAGI (reference sequence). CDR3 length equals 14 residues. CDR3: CATTEGRRFQPQHF. CDR3 in DNA: TGTGCCACCACGGAAGGGAGGAGATTCCAGCCCCAGCATTTT.

This clone has more than one count but fewer than ten. CDR3 sequence (DNA): TGTGCCACCAGTGACACCGGGACAGGTTATCAGCCCCAGCATTTT. As protein: CATSDTGTGYQPQHF. The chain employs TRBV24-1 and TRBJ1-5; 8 positions agree with TRBD1. The V gene's germline CDR1 is KGHDR and CDR2 SFDVKD. The CDR3 extends over 15 amino acids. V was clipped by 4 bases and J by 5 bases; unmatched bases: 6.

This rearrangement joins TRBV27 to TRBJ1-5; no clear D. The CDR3 totals 13 residues. V dropped 3 bases and J dropped 6 bases, with 9 bases sitting between them. Germline V gene data show CDR1 as MNHEY and CDR2 as SMNVEV (reference sequence). The CDR3 DNA reads as TGTGCCAGCAGTTTGGCGGGAGGTCAGCCCCAGCATTTT. The encoded protein is CASSLAGGQPQHF.

CDR3: CAWSVGVGGEQYF. In DNA form, the CDR3 reads TGTGCCTGGAGTGTTGGGGTCGGAGGCGAGCAGTACTTC. This chain links TRBV30 with TRBJ2-7, with a possible D match to TRBD2 (5 bases). CDR1 is GTSNPN, CDR2 SVGIG, per germline (reference sequence). The CDR3 spans 13 residues. Trimming left V 0 bases short and J 6 bases short, with 12 bases between.

V gene TRBV12-3 or TRBV12-4 combines with J gene TRBJ1-3; no firm D call. The CDR3 is made up of 13 amino acids. Trimming removed 6 bases at V and 0 bases at J, with 6 bases between. CDR3 in DNA: TGTGCCAGCAGGGCTGGCTCTGGAAACACCATATATTTT. It is translated as CASRAGSGNTIYF.

The CDR3 nucleotides read TGCGCCAGCAGCCCGGGACACGATGGGAATCAGCCCCAGCATTTT. Translation gives CASSPGHDGNQPQHF. The chain is built from TRBV5-1 and TRBJ1-5; possibly TRBD1 for D (6 bases). Germline CDR1 reads SGHRS; CDR2 reads YFSETQ. V lost 4 bases and J 4 bases, leaving 15 bases between the germline ends. The CDR3 contains 15 residues.

V gene TRBV18 combines with J gene TRBJ2-7; possible D gene TRBD2, 5 bases. The CDR3 extends over 15 amino acids. Germline lookup yields CDR1 KGHSH and CDR2 LQKENI. V lost 3 bases and J 0 bases, leaving 12 bases between the germline ends. The CDR3 sequence is CASSPPGLLSYEQYF. DNA for the CDR3: TGTGCCAGCTCACCGCCCGGACTTCTCTCCTACGAGCAGTACTTC.

The rearrangement uses TRBV19 and TRBJ1-4, with 8 bases identical to TRBD1. V lost 3 bases to trimming and J lost 12 bases; unmatched junction nucleotides: 15. The CDR3 sequence is 16 residues long. Germline assignment: CDR1 LNHDA and CDR2 SQIVND (reference sequence). The CDR3 coding sequence is TGTGCCAGTAGTATCCCCGGGACAGGTCGACTGCGAGAACTGTTTTTT. Its translation is CASSIPGTGRLRELFF.

In DNA, the CDR3 is TGTGCCAGAAGCGGGGGTTCCTACAATGAGCAGTTCTTC. Translation: CARSGGSYNEQFF. The rearrangement uses TRBV28 and TRBJ2-1; 8 nucleotides align to TRBD2. This CDR3 region has 13 residues. V gave up 9 bases and J gave up 1 base; unmatched junction bases: 2. Germline V gene sequence: CDR1 MDHEN, CDR2 SYDVKM. The whole variable domain, remainder taken from reference TRBV28 and TRBJ2-1, is DVKVTQSSRYLVKRTGEKVFLECVQDMDHENMFWYRQDPGLGLRLIYFSYDVKMKEKGDIPEGYSVSREKKERFSLILESASTNQTSMYLCARSGGSYNEQFFGPGTRLTVL.

This clone was counted once. The chain recombines TRBV29-1 with TRBJ1-4; possible D gene TRBD1, 6 bases. Germline-derived CDR1 and CDR2 are SQVTM and ANQGSEA. Trimming left V 5 bases short and J 6 bases short, with 10 bases between. The CDR3 runs to 12 residues. This CDR3 reads CSVRGLDEKLFF. The CDR3 bases are TGCAGCGTTAGGGGGTTGGATGAAAAACTGTTTTTT. Full variable domain (rest looked up from reference TRBV29-1 and TRBJ1-4): SAVISQKPSRDICQRGTSLTIQCQVDSQVTMMFWYRQQPGQSLTLIATANQGSEATYESGFVIDKFPISRPNLTFSTLTVSNMSPEDSSIYLCSVRGLDEKLFFGSGTQLSVL.

CDR3 DNA sequence: TGTGCCAGCAGCCAGCGGGGGGGGCTTGGGCAGCCCCAGCATTTT. This encodes CASSQRGGLGQPQHF. The chain carries TRBV5-6 and TRBJ1-5; TRBD1 might be the D (6 bases). Germline V gene sequence: CDR1 SGHDT, CDR2 YYEEEE. The germline V and J ends were trimmed by 4 bases and 7 bases, with 18 bases remaining between them. This CDR3 comprises 15 residues.

The chain employs TRBV19 and TRBJ1-1, with TRBD1 matching over 7 bases. J was trimmed by 0 bases and V by 8 bases; bases with no gene match: 6. Germline assignment: CDR1 LNHDA and CDR2 SQIVND (reference sequence). The CDR3 sequence is 14 residues long. Here the CDR3 reads CASHRGRMNTEAFF. The DNA for the CDR3 is TGTGCCAGTCACAGGGGCCGGATGAACACTGAAGCTTTCTTT. Using reference TRBV19 and TRBJ1-1 for the parts outside the CDR3, the full variable domain is DGGITQSPKYLFRKEGQNVTLSCEQNLNHDAMYWYRQDPGQGLRLIYYSQIVNDFQKGDIAEGYSVSREKKESFPLTVTSAQKNPTAFYLCASHRGRMNTEAFFGQGTRLTVV.